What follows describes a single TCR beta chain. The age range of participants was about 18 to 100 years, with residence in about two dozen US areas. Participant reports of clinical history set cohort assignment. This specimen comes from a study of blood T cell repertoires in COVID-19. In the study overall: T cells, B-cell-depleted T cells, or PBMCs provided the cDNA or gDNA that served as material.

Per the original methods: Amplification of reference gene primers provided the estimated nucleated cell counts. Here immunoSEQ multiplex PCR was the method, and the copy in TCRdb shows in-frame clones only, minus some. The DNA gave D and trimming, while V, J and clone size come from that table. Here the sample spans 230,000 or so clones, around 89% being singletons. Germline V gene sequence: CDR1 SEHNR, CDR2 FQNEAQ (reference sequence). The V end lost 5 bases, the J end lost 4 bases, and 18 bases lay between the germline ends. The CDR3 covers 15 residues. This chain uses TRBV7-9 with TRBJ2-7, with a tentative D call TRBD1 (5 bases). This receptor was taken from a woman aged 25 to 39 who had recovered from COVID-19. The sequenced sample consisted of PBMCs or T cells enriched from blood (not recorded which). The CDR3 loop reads CASSPGHPYAYEQYF. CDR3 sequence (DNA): TGTGCCAGCAGCCCCGGACACCCATATGCATACGAGCAGTACTTC.